A single T cell receptor (beta chain) is shown here with its context. Clones were read by immunoSEQ multiplex PCR, and TCRdb kept only the in-frame ones, dropping some. The repertoire consists of a few hundred thousand clones, with 50% to 75% occurring once and the leading ten covering 11%. This entry belongs to a study of shared clonotypes between healthy human individuals. The germline V gene encodes CDR1 MNHEY and CDR2 SMNVEV (reference sequence). V gave up 5 bases and J gave up 6 bases, with 22 bases separating them. The length of the CDR3 is 17 residues. This TCR came from a man in his thirties or forties in good health. The chain couples TRBV27 to TRBJ2-2; D possibly corresponds to TRBD2 (6 bases). The sequenced sample consisted of memory CD4+ T cells sorted from blood. Subset meaning: CD45RA-negative fraction. In DNA, the CDR3 is TGTGCCAGCAGTCAGAGTACTAGCTGGAGGGCACCCGGGGAGCTGTTTTTT. This gives the protein CASSQSTSWRAPGELFF.